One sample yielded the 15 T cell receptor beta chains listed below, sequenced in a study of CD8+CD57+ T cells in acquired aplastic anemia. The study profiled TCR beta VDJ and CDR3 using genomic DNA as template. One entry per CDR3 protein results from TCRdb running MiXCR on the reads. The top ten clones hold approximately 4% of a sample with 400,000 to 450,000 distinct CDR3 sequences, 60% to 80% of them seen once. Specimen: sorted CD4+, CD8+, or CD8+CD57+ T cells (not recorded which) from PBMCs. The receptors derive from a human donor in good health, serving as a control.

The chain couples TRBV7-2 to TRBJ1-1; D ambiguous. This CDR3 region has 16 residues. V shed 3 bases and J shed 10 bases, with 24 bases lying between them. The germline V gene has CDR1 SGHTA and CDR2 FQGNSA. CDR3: CASSFLRRTEHSAAFF. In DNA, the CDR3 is TGTGCCAGCAGCTTTCTGCGTAGGACCGAACACTCTGCAGCTTTCTTT.

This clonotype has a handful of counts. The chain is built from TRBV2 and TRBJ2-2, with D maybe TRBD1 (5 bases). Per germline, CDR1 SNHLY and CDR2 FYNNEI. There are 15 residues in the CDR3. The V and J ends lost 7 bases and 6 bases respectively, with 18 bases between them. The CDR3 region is CASIPWTSSSGELFF. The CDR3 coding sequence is TGTGCCAGCATTCCTTGGACAAGCTCGTCCGGGGAGCTGTTTTTT.

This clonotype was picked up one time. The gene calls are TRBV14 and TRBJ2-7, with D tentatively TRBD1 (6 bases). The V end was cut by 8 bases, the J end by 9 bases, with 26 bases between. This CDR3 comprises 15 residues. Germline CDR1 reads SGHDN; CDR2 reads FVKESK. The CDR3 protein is CASRTRTGSVEVQYF. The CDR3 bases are TGTGCCAGCCGCACTCGTACAGGGTCGGTTGAGGTGCAGTACTTC.

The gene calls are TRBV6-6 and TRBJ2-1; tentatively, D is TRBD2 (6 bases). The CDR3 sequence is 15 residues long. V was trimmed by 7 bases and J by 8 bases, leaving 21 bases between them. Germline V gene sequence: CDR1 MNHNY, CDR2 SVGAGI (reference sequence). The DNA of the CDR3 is TGTGCCAGCACACCAAACGGAGGGGTGGCGGATGAGCAGTTCTTC. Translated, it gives CASTPNGGVADEQFF.

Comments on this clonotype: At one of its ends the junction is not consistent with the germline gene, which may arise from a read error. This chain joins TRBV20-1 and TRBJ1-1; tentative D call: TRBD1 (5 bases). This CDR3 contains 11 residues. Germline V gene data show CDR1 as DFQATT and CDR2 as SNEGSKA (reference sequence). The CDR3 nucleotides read TGCAGTGTCGACAGAGACAACACTGAAGTCTTT. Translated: CSVDRDNTEVF.

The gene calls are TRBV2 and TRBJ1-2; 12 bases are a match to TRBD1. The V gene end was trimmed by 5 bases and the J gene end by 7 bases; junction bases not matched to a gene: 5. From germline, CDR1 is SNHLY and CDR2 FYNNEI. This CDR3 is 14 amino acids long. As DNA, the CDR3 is TGTGCCAGCAGTTTACTGGGACAGGGGGCTGGCTACACCTTC. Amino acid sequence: CASSLLGQGAGYTF.

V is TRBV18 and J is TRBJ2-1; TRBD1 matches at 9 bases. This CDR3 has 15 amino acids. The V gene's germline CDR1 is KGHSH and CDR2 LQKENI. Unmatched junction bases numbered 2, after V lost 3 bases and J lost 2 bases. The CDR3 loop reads CASSPGQGTYNEQFF. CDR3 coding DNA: TGTGCCAGCTCACCGGGACAGGGCACCTACAATGAGCAGTTCTTC.

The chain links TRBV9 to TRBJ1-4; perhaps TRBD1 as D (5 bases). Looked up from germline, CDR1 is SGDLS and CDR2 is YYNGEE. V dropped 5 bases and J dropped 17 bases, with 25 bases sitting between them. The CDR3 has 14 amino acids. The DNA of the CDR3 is TGTGCCAGCAGTACCTTAGGGGAGTCTGAAGCTCTCTTTTTT. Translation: CASSTLGESEALFF.

The CDR3 region is CASSRPTSSSYEQYF. The CDR3 nucleotides are TGTGCCAGCAGCCGACCCACTAGTTCGTCTTACGAGCAGTACTTC. This chain uses TRBV25-1 with TRBJ2-7, with D perhaps matching TRBD2 (5 bases). V was pared by 6 bases and J by 4 bases, with 19 bases between. The CDR3 is 15 residues long. Germline V gene data show CDR1 as MGHDK and CDR2 as SYGVNS.

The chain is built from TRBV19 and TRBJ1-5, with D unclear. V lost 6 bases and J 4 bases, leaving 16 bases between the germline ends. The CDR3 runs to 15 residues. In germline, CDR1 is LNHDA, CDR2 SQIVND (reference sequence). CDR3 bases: TGTGCCAGTAGGTCGGCGGGAGTATCGAATCAGCCCCAGCATTTT. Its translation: CASRSAGVSNQPQHF. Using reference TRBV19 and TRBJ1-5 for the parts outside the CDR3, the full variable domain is DGGITQSPKYLFRKEGQNVTLSCEQNLNHDAMYWYRQDPGQGLRLIYYSQIVNDFQKGDIAEGYSVSREKKESFPLTVTSAQKNPTAFYLCASRSAGVSNQPQHFGDGTRLSIL.

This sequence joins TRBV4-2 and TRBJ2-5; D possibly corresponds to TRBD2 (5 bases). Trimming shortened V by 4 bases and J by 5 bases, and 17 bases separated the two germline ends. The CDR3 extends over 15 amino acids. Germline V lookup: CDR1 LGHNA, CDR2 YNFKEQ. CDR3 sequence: CASSLIRLAKETQYF. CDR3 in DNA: TGTGCCAGCAGCCTCATTAGGCTAGCCAAGGAGACCCAGTACTTC.

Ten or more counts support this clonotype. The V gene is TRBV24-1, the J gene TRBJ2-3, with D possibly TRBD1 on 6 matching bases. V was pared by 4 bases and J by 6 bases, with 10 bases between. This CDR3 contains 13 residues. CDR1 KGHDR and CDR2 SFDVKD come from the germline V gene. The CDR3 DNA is TGTGCCACCAGTGACCGGACAGTGGATACGCAGTATTTT. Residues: CATSDRTVDTQYF.

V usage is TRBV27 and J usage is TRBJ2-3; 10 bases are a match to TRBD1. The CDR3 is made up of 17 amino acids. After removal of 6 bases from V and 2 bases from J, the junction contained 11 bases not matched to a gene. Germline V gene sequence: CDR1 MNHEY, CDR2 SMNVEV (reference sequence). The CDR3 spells CASRGMTGGLDTDTQYF. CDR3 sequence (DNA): TGTGCCAGCAGAGGAATGACAGGGGGCCTTGACACAGATACGCAGTATTTT.

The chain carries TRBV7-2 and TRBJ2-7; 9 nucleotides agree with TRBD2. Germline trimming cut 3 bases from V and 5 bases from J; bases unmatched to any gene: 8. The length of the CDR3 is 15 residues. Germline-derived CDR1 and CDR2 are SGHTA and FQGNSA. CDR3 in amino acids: CASSFGSGRINEQYF. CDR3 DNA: TGTGCCAGCAGCTTTGGGAGCGGGAGGATCAACGAGCAGTACTTC.

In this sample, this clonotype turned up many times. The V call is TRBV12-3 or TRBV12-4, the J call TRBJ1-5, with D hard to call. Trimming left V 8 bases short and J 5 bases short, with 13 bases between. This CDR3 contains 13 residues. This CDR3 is CASGQEMDQPQHF. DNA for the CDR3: TGTGCCAGCGGGCAGGAGATGGATCAGCCCCAGCATTTT.